Each of the 28 T cell receptor beta chains below was sequenced from the same sample in a study of multiple sclerosis patients with progressive multifocal leukoencephalopathy. Time point indicated: approximately 12 months of natalizumab therapy. The repertoire was sequenced with immunoSEQ multiplex PCR; TCRdb's copy has only in-frame clones and lacks some. The sample lists fewer than 35,000 clones, around 87% occurring once. The sequences come from PBMCs, collected from a patient treated with natalizumab. These TCRs come from a human donor with multiple sclerosis.

The rearrangement links TRBV5-6 to TRBJ1-2; D is uncertain. Deletions cut 1 base from V and 7 bases from J, with 11 bases between. Germline V gives CDR1 SGHDT, CDR2 YYEEEE. CDR3 length equals 13 residues. CDR3 bases: TGTGCCAGCAGCTTGTTTGGAACTAGTGGCTACACCTTC. Protein product: CASSLFGTSGYTF.

V gene TRBV6-1 combines with J gene TRBJ1-2, with D perhaps TRBD1 (5 bases). CDR3 length: 14 amino acids. V lost 7 bases and J lost 3, with 15 bases in between. Germline assignment: CDR1 MNHNS and CDR2 SASEGT. CDR3 DNA: TGTGCCAGCACGGAGGGGCCTCACTACTATGGCTACACCTTC. It encodes CASTEGPHYYGYTF.

This chain joins TRBV7-2 and TRBJ2-1; D is possibly TRBD2 (5 bases). Germline CDR1 reads SGHTA; CDR2 reads FQGNSA. V gave up 1 base and J gave up 12 bases, with 10 bases separating them. This CDR3 is 12 amino acids long. DNA of the CDR3: TGTGCCAGCAGCTTAGGTACTGGGAGGCAGTTCTTC. Its translation is CASSLGTGRQFF.

The chain combines TRBV4-1 with TRBJ1-1; no reliable D call. Trimming took 2 bases from V and 4 from J, leaving 23 bases between them. The germline V gene encodes CDR1 MGHRA and CDR2 YSYEKL. This CDR3 contains 18 residues. The CDR3 region has the DNA TGCGCCAGCAGCCAAAATATCATCCCCCGGGTAAACTCCACTGAAGCTTTCTTT. Amino acids: CASSQNIIPRVNSTEAFF.

The chain carries TRBV21-1 and TRBJ2-3; the table's D call of TRBD1 was not tested on the DNA. TRBV21-1 is described as a pseudogene. This CDR3 is built from 18 residues. In DNA, the CDR3 is TGTGCCAGCAGCAGGGGACAAGAAGTTGGTTGGAGCACAGATACGCAGTATTTT. The encoded protein is CASSRGQEVGWSTDTQYF.

The rearrangement joins TRBV7-9 to TRBJ1-1; no clear D gene. Looked up from germline, CDR1 is SEHNR and CDR2 is FQNEAQ (reference sequence). V lost 0 bases to trimming and J lost 3 bases, with 8 bases between them. The CDR3 spans 14 residues. Here the CDR3 DNA reads TGTGCCAGCAGCTTAGCCGGAGAGTACACTGAAGCTTTCTTT. Its protein product is CASSLAGEYTEAFF. Together with reference TRBV7-9 and TRBJ1-1, the CDR3 gives the full variable domain: DTGVSQNPRHKITKRGQNVTFRCDPISEHNRLYWYRQTLGQGPEFLTYFQNEAQLEKSRLLSDRFSAERPKGSFSTLEIQRTEQGDSAMYLCASSLAGEYTEAFFGQGTRLTVV.

The chain recombines TRBV18 with TRBJ2-1; TRBD1 matches 7 bases. Unmatched junction bases numbered 5, after V lost 3 bases and J lost 0 bases. CDR1 is KGHSH and CDR2 is LQKENI in the germline V gene. This CDR3 has 16 residues. CDR3 in DNA: TGTGCCAGCTCACCGTCAGGGGGTAGCTCCTACAATGAGCAGTTCTTC. This translates into CASSPSGGSSYNEQFF.

The rearrangement uses TRBV19 and TRBJ1-5, with D unresolved. CDR1 LNHDA and CDR2 SQIVND come from the germline V gene (reference sequence). CDR3 length: 17 residues. Trimming stripped 1 base from V and 5 bases from J, with 18 bases between. CDR3 bases: TGTGCCAGTAGTATAGTTATTAGCCAGCGCGGGGATCAGCCCCAGCATTTT. Translation gives CASSIVISQRGDQPQHF.

The chain employs TRBV4-3 and TRBJ2-7; D is perhaps TRBD2 (5 bases). V was clipped by 3 bases and J by 2 bases, with 23 bases between them. The CDR3 loop spans 18 amino acids. The germline CDR1 and CDR2 sequences are LGHNA and YSLEER. The CDR3: CASSQTFLWTPGPYEQYF. The CDR3 DNA follows: TGCGCCAGCAGCCAGACCTTCCTATGGACTCCGGGTCCCTACGAGCAGTACTTC.

Only one count was recorded for this clone. The chain combines TRBV25-1 with TRBJ2-2, with unresolved D. Germline V gene data show CDR1 as MGHDK and CDR2 as SYGVNS. Trimming took off 3 bases at V and 6 bases at J, with 5 bases between the two ends. The CDR3 loop spans 12 amino acids. The CDR3 coding sequence is TGTGCCAGCAGTGACCTTCCCGGGGAGCTGTTTTTT. As protein: CASSDLPGELFF. Based on the CDR3 plus reference TRBV25-1 and TRBJ2-2, the full variable domain is EADIYQTPRYLVIGTGKKITLECSQTMGHDKMYWYQQDPGMELHLIHYSYGVNSTEKGDLSSESTVSRIRTEHFPLTLESARPSHTSQYLCASSDLPGELFFGEGSRLTVL.

This clone was counted once. The genes are TRBV29-1 and TRBJ1-1; possible D gene TRBD1, 6 bases. Germline V gene data show CDR1 as SQVTM and CDR2 as ANQGSEA. V was pared by 7 bases and J by 1 base, with 16 bases between. The CDR3 is 14 amino acids. The CDR3 nucleotides are TGCAGCGGGGGGGCCGGGACGGGGAACACTGAAGCTTTCTTT. Amino acid sequence: CSGGAGTGNTEAFF.

The rearrangement joins TRBV5-4 to TRBJ2-1, with D hard to call. The CDR3 runs to 11 residues. The V end lost 2 bases, the J end lost 5 bases, and 2 bases lay between the germline ends. Germline CDR1 and CDR2: SGHNT and YYREEE (reference sequence). The chain's CDR3 is CASSFNNEQFF. The DNA for the CDR3 is TGTGCCAGCAGCTTTAACAATGAGCAGTTCTTC. Based on the CDR3 plus reference TRBV5-4 and TRBJ2-1, the full variable domain is ETGVTQSPTHLIKTRGQQVTLRCSSQSGHNTVSWYQQALGQGPQFIFQYYREEENGRGNFPPRFSGLQFPNYSSELNVNALELDDSALYLCASSFNNEQFFGPGTRLTVL.

J is TRBJ2-7 and V is TRBV5-4; 9 bases are shared with TRBD2. The CDR3 spans 14 residues. Trimming at V came to 4 bases and at J to 3 bases, leaving 5 bases not matched to a gene. The V gene's germline CDR1 is SGHNT and CDR2 YYREEE (reference sequence). CDR3 sequence (DNA): TGTGCCAGCAGCCCCGGGACTAGCAGCTACGAGCAGTACTTC. Translation: CASSPGTSSYEQYF. The full variable domain, in which reference TRBV5-4 and TRBJ2-7 provide the parts outside the CDR3, is ETGVTQSPTHLIKTRGQQVTLRCSSQSGHNTVSWYQQALGQGPQFIFQYYREEENGRGNFPPRFSGLQFPNYSSELNVNALELDDSALYLCASSPGTSSYEQYFGPGTRLTVT.

The rearrangement links TRBV4-3 to TRBJ1-2, with 7 positions matching TRBD1. V shed 4 bases and J 3 bases; nucleotides not matched to a gene: 11. Germline V gene sequence: CDR1 LGHNA, CDR2 YSLEER. This CDR3 is built from 16 residues. CDR3 loop: CASSPDLTGQDYGYTF. In DNA form, the CDR3 reads TGCGCCAGCAGCCCCGACCTGACCGGACAGGACTATGGCTACACCTTC.

The chain couples TRBV29-1 to TRBJ1-2; no reliable D call. Germline V lookup: CDR1 SQVTM, CDR2 ANQGSEA. The CDR3 is 14 amino acids. V was pared by 3 bases and J by 6 bases, with 17 bases between. CDR3 in DNA: TGCAGCGTTGATTGGGTCTGGGGAACCCATGGCTACACCTTC. It encodes CSVDWVWGTHGYTF.

The CDR3 DNA follows: TGTGCCAGCAGGCGGGGGGACTCCTACGAGCAGTACTTC. The encoded protein is CASRRGDSYEQYF. This chain links TRBV11-2 with TRBJ2-7, with TRBD2 matching over 8 bases. V shed 6 bases, J shed 0 bases, and the junction held 1 base outside the gene matches. Germline-derived CDR1 and CDR2 are SGHAT and FQNNGV. This CDR3 has 13 amino acids.

V gene TRBV30 combines with J gene TRBJ1-1, with a tentative D call TRBD1 (6 bases). V was shortened by 4 bases and J by 5 bases, with 11 bases between the two germline ends. There are 12 residues in the CDR3. Germline-derived CDR1 and CDR2 are GTSNPN and SVGIG (reference sequence). This CDR3 reads CAWNRVLTEAFF. The CDR3 nucleotides read TGTGCCTGGAACAGGGTTTTAACTGAAGCTTTCTTT.

As concerns this clone: Relative to the germline gene, one junction end is altered; a read error may explain this. The chain recombines TRBV4-3 with TRBJ1-4; TRBD1 might be the D (5 bases). The CDR3 is 12 residues long. Germline-derived CDR1 and CDR2 are LGHNA and YSLEER. The CDR3 bases are TGCGCCAGCAGCAAAGACAGAGGAAAACTGTTTTTT. Translating gives CASSKDRGKLFF.

The rearrangement joins TRBV4-1 to TRBJ1-4, with D uncertain. V was trimmed by 0 bases and J by 1 base, leaving 6 bases between them. The CDR3 totals 15 residues. The V gene's germline CDR1 is MGHRA and CDR2 YSYEKL. This chain's CDR3 is CASSQDHGTNEKLFF. Written as DNA, the CDR3 is TGCGCCAGCAGCCAAGACCACGGAACTAATGAAAAACTGTTTTTT.

The chain couples TRBV4-2 to TRBJ1-2; D possibly corresponds to TRBD1 (5 bases). Germline loops: CDR1 LGHNA, CDR2 YNFKEQ. The CDR3 runs to 16 residues. The ends were cut back, 0 bases at V and 4 bases at J, with 15 bases in the middle. CDR3 sequence (DNA): TGTGCCAGCAGCCAAGATTTCGGGGGGTTAGTCTATGGCTACACCTTC. This codes for CASSQDFGGLVYGYTF.

This clone was seen once. The V gene is TRBV4-3, the J gene TRBJ2-5; D may be TRBD2 (6 bases). Gene TRBJ2-7 matches the end of the DNA better, so the J call may be wrong. Germline-derived CDR1 and CDR2 are LGHNA and YSLEER. This CDR3 comprises 14 residues. This CDR3 reads CASSREEGSSEQYF. CDR3 nucleotide sequence: TGCGCCAGCAGCCGGGAGGAGGGGTCTTCCGAGCAGTACTTC.

The rearrangement links TRBV6-4 to TRBJ2-3; 14 nucleotides match TRBD2. The V segment lost 4 bases and the J segment 10 bases; nucleotides outside the gene matches: 4. CDR1 and CDR2 (germline): MRHNA, SNTAGT. This CDR3 spans 14 amino acids. The CDR3 DNA is TGTGCCAGCAGTGCTGGGACTAGCGGGGGCTCGCAGTATTTT. Amino acids: CASSAGTSGGSQYF.

The chain joins TRBV2 to TRBJ2-1; 10 bases match TRBD2. The junction had 13 bases not matched to a gene; V was cut back by 7 bases and J by 1 base. CDR3 length equals 18 residues. CDR1 SNHLY and CDR2 FYNNEI come from the germline V gene. In DNA, the CDR3 is TGTGCCAGCATTCGCGCCCAGCGGGGGGGCATTTCCTACAATGAGCAGTTCTTC. Translated: CASIRAQRGGISYNEQFF.

This clone showed up just a few times. The chain carries TRBV6-6 and TRBJ2-2; D remains ambiguous. The germline gives CDR1 MNHNY, CDR2 SVGAGI (reference sequence). V lost 10 bases, J lost 4 bases, and 7 bases lay in between. This CDR3 spans 11 amino acids. The CDR3 DNA sequence: TGTGCCACCTTCGGCACCGGGGAGCTGTTTTTT. Its protein is CATFGTGELFF.

A remark on this clone: An end of the junction differs from the germline gene, which may be a read error. V usage is TRBV5-1 and J usage is TRBJ1-1; a weak D match, TRBD1 (5 bases). The germline CDR1 and CDR2 sequences are SGHRS and YFSETQ. The CDR3 covers 13 residues. CDR3 residues: CAGSAGGNTEAFF. DNA of the CDR3: TGCGCCGGCAGCGCCGGGGGGAACACTGAAGCTTTCTTT.

The chain combines TRBV6-6 with TRBJ1-2, with 10 positions matching TRBD1. The J segment lost 1 base and the V segment lost 6 bases, leaving 8 bases of the junction unmatched. Germline loops: CDR1 MNHNY, CDR2 SVGAGI (reference sequence). This CDR3 is 16 amino acids long. DNA of the CDR3: TGTGCCAGCAGCCCGGGACAGGGGATCATTAACTATGGCTACACCTTC. This codes for CASSPGQGIINYGYTF.

This chain links TRBV6-5 with TRBJ1-1; TRBD1 might be the D (5 bases). From germline, CDR1 is MNHEY and CDR2 SVGAGI. Between the trimmed V and J ends, which lost 3 bases and 7 bases, there was a span of 12 bases. The CDR3 extends over 13 amino acids. The CDR3 bases are TGTGCCAGCAGTTATGGGGGTGGGGGTGAAGCTTTCTTT. Translated: CASSYGGGGEAFF.

The chain links TRBV6-5 to TRBJ1-4; 9 bases map to TRBD1. CDR1 is MNHEY and CDR2 is SVGAGI in the germline V gene. The length of the CDR3 is 15 residues. Losses at the gene ends were 5 bases for V and 8 bases for J; bases not matched to a gene: 9. This CDR3 reads CASSAPGQGGEKLFF. Written as DNA, the CDR3 is TGTGCCAGCAGTGCTCCGGGACAGGGAGGAGAAAAACTGTTTTTT.